Listed below are T cell receptor beta chains from one sample, sequenced in a study of cytomegalovirus exposure and HLA in healthy donors. Sequencing used immunoSEQ multiplex PCR; TCRdb keeps in-frame clones, though not all of them. In the table there are under 150,000 clones, 80% of which are singletons. Sequenced material: PBMCs. The receptors here all came from a man over 45 in good health and CMV-seronegative. CDR3s include the opening cysteine and the closing phenylalanine or tryptophan. A D gene is named only where the DNA matches it firmly. A row's size may be missing; if present it is once, few, many or a size class.

D | J | size | V | DNA | CDR3
TRBD1 | TRBJ2-2 | NA | TRBV18 | TGTGCCAGCTCAGTGGGACAGCCCTACACCGGGGAGCTGTTTTTT | CASSVGQPYTGELFF
TRBD1 | TRBJ1-6 | NA | TRBV7-8 | TGTGCCAGCAGCTTAGCCCGACAGGGTGGTTCACCCCTCCACTTT | CASSLARQGGSPLHF
NA | TRBJ1-1 | NA | TRBV7-3 | TGTGCCAGCAGCTCGGACACGAACACTGAAGCTTTCTTT | CASSSDTNTEAFF
NA | TRBJ1-5 | NA | TRBV5-6 | TGTGCCAGCAGCTTTAGCCAGAATCGCAATCAGCCCCAGCATTTT | CASSFSQNRNQPQHF
TRBD1 | TRBJ1-1 | NA | TRBV6-5 | TGTGCCAGCACCGGGGACAGGGGGACCACTGAAGCTTTCTTT | CASTGDRGTTEAFF
TRBD2 | TRBJ2-3 | NA | TRBV28 | TGTGCCAGCAGTTTATCGGGTAGCGGGGACACAGATACGCAGTATTTT | CASSLSGSGDTDTQYF
NA | TRBJ1-3 | once | TRBV5-1 | TGCGCCAGCAGACCGGGGAGCTCTGGAAACACCATATATTTT | CASRPGSSGNTIYF
NA | TRBJ1-1 | NA | TRBV6-5 | TGTGCCAGCAGTTACGTAGGGGTCATGAACACTGAAGCTTTCTTT | CASSYVGVMNTEAFF
TRBD1 | TRBJ1-2 | NA | TRBV6-5 | TGTGCCAGCAGTTACTCGGAACAGGGGGGCGGCTACACCTTC | CASSYSEQGGGYTF
NA | TRBJ1-2 | NA | TRBV5-1 | TGCGCCAGCAGCTTGGATACAGGGAACTATGGCTACACCTTC | CASSLDTGNYGYTF
TRBD2 | TRBJ2-1 | NA | TRBV7-6 | TGTGCCAGCAGCTCCCCCGGACTAGCGGGGTACAATGAGCAGTTCTTC | CASSSPGLAGYNEQFF
TRBD1 | TRBJ1-6 | NA | TRBV30 | TGTGCCTGGAGTACCGGGACAGGGTCAAATTCACCCCTCCACTTT | CAWSTGTGSNSPLHF
NA | TRBJ1-5 | NA | TRBV28 | TGTGCCAGCAGTCGCGCAGGGTATAGCAATCAGCCCCAGCATTTT | CASSRAGYSNQPQHF
NA | TRBJ1-1 | NA | TRBV27 | TGTGCCAGCAGTGGAGCTGGGACATCTGAAGCTTTCTTT | CASSGAGTSEAFF
TRBD1 | TRBJ1-5 | NA | TRBV6-1 | TGTGCCAGCAGTGGCCCGACAGGGCAGCATGCTCAGCCCCAGCATTTT | CASSGPTGQHAQPQHF
TRBD1 | TRBJ2-5 | NA | TRBV29-1 | TGCAGCGGACAGGGGGCCCAAGAGACCCAGTACTTC | CSGQGAQETQYF
NA | TRBJ1-5 | NA | TRBV11-2 | TGTGCCAGCAGCTTAGCTGAGGGTAGGAGCAATCAGCCCCAGCATTTT | CASSLAEGRSNQPQHF
TRBD1 | TRBJ1-2 | NA | TRBV28 | TGTGCCAGCAGTCCGGGGACAGGGTATGGCTATGGCTACACCTTC | CASSPGTGYGYGYTF
NA | TRBJ2-3 | NA | TRBV5-1 | TGCGCCAGCAGCTTGGAACAGGGTATTATCGATACGCAGTATTTT | CASSLEQGIIDTQYF
TRBD2 | TRBJ2-5 | NA | TRBV9 | TGTGCCAGCAGCCCCACGGGCGGGGGGAAAGGAGAGACCCAGTACTTC | CASSPTGGGKGETQYF
NA | TRBJ2-2 | NA | TRBV5-6 | TGTGCCAGCAGCTTGCCAGGGTATACCGGGGAGCTGTTTTTT | CASSLPGYTGELFF
NA | TRBJ1-1 | NA | TRBV11-2 | TGTGCCAGCAGCTTAGATGGGGGGAAGGGGACTGAAGCTTTCTTT | CASSLDGGKGTEAFF
NA | TRBJ2-5 | NA | TRBV9 | TGTGCCAGCAGTACAGGGCTGGAGACCCAGTACTTC | CASSTGLETQYF
NA | TRBJ2-1 | NA | TRBV15 | TGTGCCACCAGCAGAGAGCGGGGCGGGTTCAATGAGCAGTTCTTC | CATSRERGGFNEQFF
NA | TRBJ1-1 | NA | TRBV6-5 | TGTGCCAGCAGTCCCCTGGCACAGGGGAACACTGAAGCTTTCTTT | CASSPLAQGNTEAFF
TRBD1 | TRBJ1-1 | NA | TRBV29-1 | TGCAGCGTTGAAGTGGGGACAGGGGCCACTGAAGCTTTCTTT | CSVEVGTGATEAFF
NA | TRBJ2-5 | few | TRBV28 | TGTGCCAGCAGTTTAAAGAGGGAGACCCAGTACTTC | CASSLKRETQYF
NA | TRBJ2-1 | NA | TRBV5-6 | TGTGCCAGCAGCTTCCGGTGGCGGGGTTACAATTTCGATGAGCAGTTCTTC | CASSFRWRGYNFDEQFF
NA | TRBJ2-7 | NA | TRBV28 | TGTGCCAGCAGTTTCCAGTCAGGGTACGAGCAGTACTTC | CASSFQSGYEQYF
TRBD2 | TRBJ2-5 | NA | TRBV7-2 | TGTGCCAGCAGCTTAGATTTAGGGCTAGCGGGAAAAGAGACCCAGTACTTC | CASSLDLGLAGKETQYF
TRBD1 | TRBJ1-1 | few | TRBV19 | TGTGCCAGTAGTTCGTGGACAGGGAACACTGAAGCTTTCTTT | CASSSWTGNTEAFF
TRBD1 | TRBJ1-2 | once | TRBV7-9 | TGTGCCAGCAGCCCACCAGGGACAGCTGGTGGCTACACCTTC | CASSPPGTAGGYTF
TRBD2 | TRBJ2-1 | few | TRBV4-1 | TGCGCCAGCAGCCTTAGCGGGGCATACAATGAGCAGTTCTTC | CASSLSGAYNEQFF
TRBD1 | TRBJ2-5 | NA | TRBV18 | TGTGCCAGCTCACTGGACAGGTCAACGGAGACCCAGTACTTC | CASSLDRSTETQYF
TRBD1 | TRBJ2-7 | NA | TRBV19 | TGTGCCAGTAGTACCCAGGGGGCGTCCTACGAGCAGTACTTC | CASSTQGASYEQYF
TRBD1 | TRBJ1-2 | NA | TRBV11-2 | TGTGCCAGCAGCTTAGGACAGGGAGATTATGGCTACACCTTC | CASSLGQGDYGYTF
TRBD2 | TRBJ2-7 | NA | TRBV11-2 | TGTGCCAGCAGCTTAGTCAGGGGTAGCGGGATGTACGAGCAGTACTTC | CASSLVRGSGMYEQYF
TRBD1 | TRBJ1-5 | NA | TRBV2 | TGTGCCAGCAGTATAAAGGGACAGGGGGTTAGCAATCAGCCCCAGCATTTT | CASSIKGQGVSNQPQHF
TRBD1 | TRBJ2-2 | NA | TRBV7-3 | TGTGCCAGCAGCCAAGGACAGGGCCCCACCGGGGAGCTGTTTTTT | CASSQGQGPTGELFF
TRBD1 | TRBJ2-3 | NA | TRBV9 | TGTGCCAGCAGCGCGCCCACCCGGGACAGGGGCACTGAAAGCACAGATACGCAGTATTTT | CASSAPTRDRGTESTDTQYF
TRBD1 | TRBJ2-2 | NA | TRBV5-8 | TGTGCCAGCAGCTGGAGGACAGGGGGATCGGTCGGGGAGCTGTTTTTT | CASSWRTGGSVGELFF
NA | TRBJ1-4 | NA | TRBV29-1 | TGCAGCGTCTCCCGGGGGGGGGATGAAAAACTGTTTTTT | CSVSRGGDEKLFF
TRBD2 | TRBJ2-7 | NA | TRBV30 | TGTGCCTGGAGTGTAGTAGCGGGAAAACCCTACGAGCAGTACTTC | CAWSVVAGKPYEQYF
NA | TRBJ1-2 | NA | TRBV29-1 | TGCAGCGTTGAAGGGACAGATTCAGACTATGGCTACACCTTC | CSVEGTDSDYGYTF
TRBD1 | TRBJ2-7 | NA | TRBV2 | TGTGCCAGCAGGATCCGGGACAGGGGCCACGAGCAGTACTTC | CASRIRDRGHEQYF
NA | TRBJ1-1 | few | TRBV6-5 | TGTGCCAGCAGTTCCCTTAGGGGGACGAACACTGAAGCTTTCTTT | CASSSLRGTNTEAFF
TRBD1 | TRBJ1-2 | NA | TRBV6-1 | TGTGCCAGCAGTGAAAGGGGGACAGGCCCGTCTCACTATGGCTACACCTTC | CASSERGTGPSHYGYTF
NA | TRBJ1-2 | NA | TRBV5-6 | TGTGCCAGCAGCCGGGTGTCCGGCTACACCTTC | CASSRVSGYTF
NA | TRBJ2-7 | few | TRBV4-1 | TGCGCCAGCAGCCCCCTAATCACGGGAACCTACGAGCAGTACTTC | CASSPLITGTYEQYF
NA | TRBJ2-7 | NA | TRBV9 | TGTGCCAGCAGCGTAGCGGGGGGCGTTTACGAGCAGTACTTC | CASSVAGGVYEQYF
NA | TRBJ2-2 | once | TRBV5-1 | TGCGCCAGCACCGTGACCGGGGAGCTGTTTTTT | CASTVTGELFF
NA | TRBJ2-5 | NA | TRBV7-2 | TGTGCCAGCAGCTACGGAGAGACCCAGTACTTC | CASSYGETQYF
TRBD1 | TRBJ2-7 | NA | TRBV5-8 | TGTGCCAGCAGCTTTACCGGGACAGTTTCTTCCGAGCAGTACTTC | CASSFTGTVSSEQYF
NA | TRBJ1-5 | NA | TRBV7-6 | TGTGCCAGCACCCAAACCCCAGGTAACAGCAATCAGCCCCAGCATTTT | CASTQTPGNSNQPQHF
TRBD2 | TRBJ2-2 | NA | TRBV5-6 | TGTGCCAGCAGCTTGTTGGTAGCGGGCAGAGCGAACACCGGGGAGCTGTTTTTT | CASSLLVAGRANTGELFF